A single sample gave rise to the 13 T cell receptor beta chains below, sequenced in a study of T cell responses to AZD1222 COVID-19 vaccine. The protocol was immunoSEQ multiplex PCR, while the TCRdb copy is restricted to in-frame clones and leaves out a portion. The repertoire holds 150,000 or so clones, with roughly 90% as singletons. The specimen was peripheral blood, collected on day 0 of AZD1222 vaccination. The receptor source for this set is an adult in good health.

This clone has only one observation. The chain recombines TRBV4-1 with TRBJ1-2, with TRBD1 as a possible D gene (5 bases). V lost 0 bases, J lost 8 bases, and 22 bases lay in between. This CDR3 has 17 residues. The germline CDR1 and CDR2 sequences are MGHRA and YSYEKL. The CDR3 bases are TGCGCCAGCAGCCAAGATCTGGGCAGGGCCAGGGTTGAGGGCTACACCTTC. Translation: CASSQDLGRARVEGYTF.

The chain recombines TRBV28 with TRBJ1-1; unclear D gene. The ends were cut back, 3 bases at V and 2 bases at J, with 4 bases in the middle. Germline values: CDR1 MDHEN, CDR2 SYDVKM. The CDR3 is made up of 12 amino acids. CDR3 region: CASSFVNTEAFF. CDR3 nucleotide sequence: TGTGCCAGCAGTTTTGTCAACACTGAAGCTTTCTTT.

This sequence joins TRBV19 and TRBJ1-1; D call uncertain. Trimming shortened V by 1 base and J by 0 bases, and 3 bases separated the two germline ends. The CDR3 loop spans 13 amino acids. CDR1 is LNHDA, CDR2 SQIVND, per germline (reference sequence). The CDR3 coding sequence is TGTGCCAGTAGTATAGGAATGAACACTGAAGCTTTCTTT. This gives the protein CASSIGMNTEAFF.

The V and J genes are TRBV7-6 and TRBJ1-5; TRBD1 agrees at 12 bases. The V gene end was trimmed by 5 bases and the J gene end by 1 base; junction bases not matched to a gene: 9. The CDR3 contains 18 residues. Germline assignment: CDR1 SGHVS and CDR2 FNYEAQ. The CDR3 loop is CASSLGDRGPGSNQPQHF. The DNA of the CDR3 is TGTGCCAGCAGCCTAGGGGACAGGGGGCCCGGGAGCAATCAGCCCCAGCATTTT.

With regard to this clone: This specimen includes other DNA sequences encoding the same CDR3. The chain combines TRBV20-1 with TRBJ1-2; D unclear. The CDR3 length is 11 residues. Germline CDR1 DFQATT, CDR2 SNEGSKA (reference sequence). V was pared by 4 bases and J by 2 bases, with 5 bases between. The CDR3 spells CSATENYGYTF. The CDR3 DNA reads TGCAGTGCTACCGAGAACTATGGCTACACCTTC.

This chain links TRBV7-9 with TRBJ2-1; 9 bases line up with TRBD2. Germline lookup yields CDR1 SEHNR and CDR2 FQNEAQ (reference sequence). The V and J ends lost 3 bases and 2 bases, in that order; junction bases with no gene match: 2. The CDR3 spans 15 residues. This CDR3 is CASSLGTSTYNEQFF. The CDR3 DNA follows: TGTGCCAGCAGCTTGGGGACTAGCACCTACAATGAGCAGTTCTTC.

The CDR3 nucleotides are TGTGCCAGCGGGTACAGGGTTGGTGAAAAACTGTTTTTT. Translating gives CASGYRVGEKLFF. The chain uses TRBV6-5 and TRBJ1-4, with D possibly matching TRBD1 (6 bases). Germline V gives CDR1 MNHEY, CDR2 SVGAGI. V lost 8 bases, J lost 7 bases, and 14 bases lay in between. This CDR3 comprises 13 residues.

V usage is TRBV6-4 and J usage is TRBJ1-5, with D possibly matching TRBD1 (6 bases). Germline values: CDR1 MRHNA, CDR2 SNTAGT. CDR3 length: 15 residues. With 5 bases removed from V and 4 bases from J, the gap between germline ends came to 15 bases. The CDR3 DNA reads TGTGCCAGCAGTCCCAACGGACAGACAAATCAGCCCCAGCATTTT. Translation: CASSPNGQTNQPQHF.

In nucleotides, the CDR3 is TGCGCCAGCAGCGCGGGACATGGCTACACCTTC. It is translated as CASSAGHGYTF. J is TRBJ1-2 and V is TRBV5-1; D is possibly TRBD1 (5 bases). V lost 4 bases and J lost 6, with 7 bases in between. The germline V gene encodes CDR1 SGHRS and CDR2 YFSETQ. The CDR3 covers 11 residues.

This CDR3 reads CASSDSGAGGYTF. CDR3 sequence (DNA): TGTGCCAGCAGTGACTCGGGGGCCGGAGGCTACACCTTC. V and J are TRBV6-4 and TRBJ1-2; a possible D gene is TRBD1 (6 bases). The length of the CDR3 is 13 residues. Germline V gene data show CDR1 as MRHNA and CDR2 as SNTAGT. V shed 0 bases and J shed 8 bases, with 10 bases lying between them.

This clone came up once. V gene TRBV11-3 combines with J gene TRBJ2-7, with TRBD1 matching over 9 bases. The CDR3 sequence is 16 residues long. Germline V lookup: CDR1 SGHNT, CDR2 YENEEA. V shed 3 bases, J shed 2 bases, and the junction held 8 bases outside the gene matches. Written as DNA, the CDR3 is TGTGCCAGCAGCTTCGCAACCGGGACAGGGACCTACGAGCAGTACTTC. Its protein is CASSFATGTGTYEQYF.

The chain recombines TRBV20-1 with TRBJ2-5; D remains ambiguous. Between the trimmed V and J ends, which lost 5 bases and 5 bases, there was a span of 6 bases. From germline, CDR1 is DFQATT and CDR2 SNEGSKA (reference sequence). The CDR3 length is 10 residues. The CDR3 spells CSAGTETQYF. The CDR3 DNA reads TGCAGTGCTGGAACGGAGACCCAGTACTTC.

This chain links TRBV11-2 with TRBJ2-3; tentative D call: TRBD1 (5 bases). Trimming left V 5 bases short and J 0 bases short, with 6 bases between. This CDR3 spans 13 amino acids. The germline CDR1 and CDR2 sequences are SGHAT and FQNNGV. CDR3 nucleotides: TGTGCCAGCAGCAGACAGAGCACAGATACGCAGTATTTT. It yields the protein CASSRQSTDTQYF.